These 30 T cell receptor beta chains were sequenced from one sample in a study of blood T cell repertoires in COVID-19. Repertoires were generated with immunoSEQ multiplex PCR, while TCRdb's copy carries only in-frame clones and drops some. Here the sample spans 200,000 to 300,000 clones, around 87% being singletons. Material for sequencing was peripheral blood. The receptor source for this set is a woman aged 50 to 60 with acute or convalescent COVID-19.

The V call is TRBV10-3, the J call TRBJ1-5; the D is unclear. In germline, CDR1 is ENHRY, CDR2 SYGVKD. Trimming removed 0 bases from V and 0 bases from J, with 15 bases in between. The CDR3 length is 18 residues. CDR3 protein: CAISESRFVAYSNQPQHF. DNA for the CDR3: TGTGCCATCAGTGAGTCCAGGTTCGTGGCATATAGCAATCAGCCCCAGCATTTT.

The genes are TRBV18 and TRBJ2-7; TRBD1 agrees at 7 bases. V lost 2 bases, J lost 2 bases, and 9 bases stayed unmatched. The CDR3 runs 16 residues. Looked up from germline, CDR1 is KGHSH and CDR2 is LQKENI. The CDR3 DNA reads as TGTGCCAGCTCACCATTCAGGGACAGCTACACCTACGAGCAGTACTTC. This sequence encodes CASSPFRDSYTYEQYF.

The chain combines TRBV6-2 or TRBV6-3 with TRBJ1-2; no definite D call. Germline V gene sequence: CDR1 MNHEY, CDR2 SVGEGT. CDR3 length: 14 amino acids. The germline V and J ends were trimmed by 4 bases and 2 bases, with 11 bases remaining between them. The CDR3 bases are TGTGCCAGCAGTTGGCACCGGGGAAACTATGGCTACACCTTC. Protein: CASSWHRGNYGYTF.

The CDR3 DNA reads as TGTGCCAGCACTACGACAAGTCAGCCCCAGCATTTT. Encoded protein: CASTTTSQPQHF. The genes are TRBV12-3 or TRBV12-4 and TRBJ1-5; D gene ambiguous. The CDR3 extends over 12 amino acids. The ends were cut back, 7 bases at V and 6 bases at J, with 10 bases in the middle.

The genes are TRBV6-5 and TRBJ2-3, with 7 bases fitting TRBD1. The V gene's germline CDR1 is MNHEY and CDR2 SVGAGI. The V segment lost 7 bases and the J segment 4 bases; nucleotides outside the gene matches: 8. The CDR3 totals 14 residues. As DNA, the CDR3 is TGTGCCAGCATCGAACTACAGGGGTCAGATACGCAGTATTTT. Protein product: CASIELQGSDTQYF.

The genes are TRBV6-2 or TRBV6-3 and TRBJ2-4; TRBD2 agrees at 14 bases. The trim removed 3 bases at V and 3 bases at J, leaving 10 bases unmatched. Germline-derived CDR1 and CDR2 are MNHEY and SVGEGT. CDR3 length: 19 amino acids. In nucleotides, the CDR3 is TGTGCCAGCAGTTATGGGACTAGCGGGAGAGCTGAGGACAAAAACATTCAGTACTTC. Its translation: CASSYGTSGRAEDKNIQYF.

The V call is TRBV19, the J call TRBJ1-2; 8 bases line up with TRBD1. Per germline, CDR1 LNHDA and CDR2 SQIVND (reference sequence). CDR3 length: 13 amino acids. Trimming removed 5 bases from V and 5 bases from J; junction bases left unmatched: 4. CDR3: CASSSGQVYGYTF. The CDR3 DNA is TGTGCCAGTAGTTCGGGACAGGTGTATGGCTACACCTTC.

This clone showed up just a few times. The chain is built from TRBV6-5 and TRBJ2-7; D might be TRBD2 (5 bases). Germline V gives CDR1 MNHEY, CDR2 SVGAGI. With 5 bases removed from V and 1 base from J, the gap between germline ends came to 12 bases. The CDR3 consists of 14 residues. The CDR3 loop reads CASSISVLSYEQYF. CDR3 DNA: TGTGCCAGCAGTATTAGCGTTTTGTCCTACGAGCAGTACTTC.

The chain combines TRBV29-1 with TRBJ1-1; D not certain. The ends were cut back, 4 bases at V and 5 bases at J, with 14 bases in the middle. Germline values: CDR1 SQVTM, CDR2 ANQGSEA. This CDR3 spans 13 amino acids. The CDR3 DNA follows: TGCAGCGTTGGTAGGATCGGGGTTACTGAAGCTTTCTTT. Translating gives CSVGRIGVTEAFF.

The chain recombines TRBV28 with TRBJ2-5; 9 bases fit TRBD1. Trimming took 6 bases from V and 7 from J; bases not matched to a gene: 12. Germline lookup yields CDR1 MDHEN and CDR2 SYDVKM. The CDR3 totals 15 residues. The CDR3 DNA reads as TGTGCCAGCAGCCTCCCCTTGGACAGGGGTCGGACCCAGTACTTC. Translating gives CASSLPLDRGRTQYF.

V and J are TRBV6-1 and TRBJ1-1; D remains ambiguous. V lost 3 bases to trimming and J lost 0 bases, with 5 bases between them. The V gene's germline CDR1 is MNHNS and CDR2 SASEGT. This CDR3 has 13 amino acids. The CDR3 sequence: CASSDSMNTEAFF. The CDR3 DNA sequence: TGTGCCAGCAGTGACAGTATGAACACTGAAGCTTTCTTT.

This chain connects TRBV19 to TRBJ1-2; 8 bases are a match to TRBD1. The germline V gene has CDR1 LNHDA and CDR2 SQIVND (reference sequence). V lost 6 bases, J lost 7 bases, and 4 bases stayed unmatched. This CDR3 spans 12 amino acids. The CDR3 DNA is TGTGCCAGTAGGCAGGGGGCGAGTGGCTACACCTTC. This codes for CASRQGASGYTF. The whole variable domain, remainder taken from reference TRBV19 and TRBJ1-2, is DGGITQSPKYLFRKEGQNVTLSCEQNLNHDAMYWYRQDPGQGLRLIYYSQIVNDFQKGDIAEGYSVSREKKESFPLTVTSAQKNPTAFYLCASRQGASGYTFGSGTRLTVV.

The chain joins TRBV19 to TRBJ2-1; TRBD2 matches at 8 bases. The CDR3 length is 16 residues. CDR1 and CDR2 from the germline V gene are LNHDA and SQIVND (reference sequence). Unmatched junction bases numbered 5, after V lost 4 bases and J lost 0 bases. The CDR3, as DNA: TGTGCCAGTAGTAGAGTAGCGGGAAACTCCTACAATGAGCAGTTCTTC. Translating it yields CASSRVAGNSYNEQFF.

The V gene is TRBV6-1, the J gene TRBJ1-5; D possibly corresponds to TRBD1 (5 bases). The CDR3 spans 13 residues. Trimming stripped 2 bases from V and 7 bases from J, with 9 bases between. Germline V CDR1 and CDR2: MNHNS, SASEGT. This CDR3 is CASSERGNQPQHF. The CDR3 DNA follows: TGTGCCAGCAGTGAAAGGGGAAACCAGCCCCAGCATTTT.

The chain employs TRBV15 and TRBJ1-5; TRBD1 agrees at 9 bases. Germline CDR1 and CDR2: LNHNV and YYDKDF (reference sequence). This CDR3 has 19 residues. With 1 base clipped from V and 2 bases from J, the junction kept 12 bases outside the gene matches. This chain's CDR3 is CATSRGTGGLGSGNQPQHF. CDR3 DNA: TGTGCCACCAGCAGAGGAACAGGGGGCTTAGGGAGTGGCAATCAGCCCCAGCATTTT. The full variable domain, its missing parts supplied by reference TRBV15 and TRBJ1-5, is DAMVIQNPRYQVTQFGKPVTLSCSQTLNHNVMYWYQQKSSQAPKLLFHYYDKDFNNEADTPDNFQSRRPNTSFCFLDIRSPGLGDTAMYLCATSRGTGGLGSGNQPQHFGDGTRLSIL.

The rearrangement joins TRBV4-2 to TRBJ2-7, with D possibly TRBD1 on 5 matching bases. The V and J ends lost 1 base and 3 bases respectively, with 16 bases between them. The CDR3 covers 16 residues. Germline CDR1 LGHNA, CDR2 YNFKEQ. The CDR3 nucleotides read TGTGCCAGCAGCCAAGTGATGGGGCAGTCCCTCTACGAGCAGTACTTC. The encoded protein is CASSQVMGQSLYEQYF.

V usage is TRBV5-1 and J usage is TRBJ2-7, with 10 nucleotides matching TRBD2. V shed 4 bases, J shed 2 bases, and the junction held 6 bases outside the gene matches. Per germline, CDR1 SGHRS and CDR2 YFSETQ. The CDR3 consists of 15 residues. CDR3 bases: TGCGCCAGCAGCCCCGGGACTAGCGAAGCCTACGAGCAGTACTTC. This encodes CASSPGTSEAYEQYF.

The rearrangement links TRBV7-3 to TRBJ2-1; D is unresolved. V lost 5 bases and J 8 bases, leaving 13 bases between the germline ends. Germline assignment: CDR1 SGHTA and CDR2 FQGTGA. The CDR3 has 13 residues. Here the CDR3 reads CASSADNNYEQFF. In DNA, the CDR3 is TGTGCCAGCAGCGCTGACAATAACTATGAGCAGTTCTTC.

The chain is built from TRBV6-5 and TRBJ2-1, with D unresolved. This CDR3 is built from 15 residues. The germline gives CDR1 MNHEY, CDR2 SVGAGI. Trimming cost V 6 bases and J 1 base, with 13 bases left between them. The CDR3 region has the DNA TGTGCCAGCAGATTCGGCCCCGGGTCCTACAATGAGCAGTTCTTC. Protein sequence: CASRFGPGSYNEQFF.

The chain joins TRBV7-2 to TRBJ2-1, with 13 positions matching TRBD2. V shed 10 bases, J shed 2 bases, and the junction held 5 bases outside the gene matches. CDR3 length: 15 amino acids. The germline CDR1 and CDR2 sequences are SGHTA and FQGNSA. CDR3 in amino acids: CAIRLAGGPYNEQFF. As DNA, the CDR3 is TGTGCCATCAGACTAGCGGGAGGACCCTACAATGAGCAGTTCTTC.

The V gene is TRBV14, the J gene TRBJ2-1; perhaps TRBD2 as D (7 bases). Germline V gives CDR1 SGHDN, CDR2 FVKESK. The CDR3 covers 11 residues. Trimming removed 4 bases from V and 13 bases from J, with 11 bases in between. CDR3: CASSRGGGQFF. The CDR3 DNA is TGTGCCAGCAGCCGGGGGGGCGGTCAGTTCTTC. The full variable domain, with the rest looked up from reference TRBV14 and TRBJ2-1, is EAGVTQFPSHSVIEKGQTVTLRCDPISGHDNLYWYRRVMGKEIKFLLHFVKESKQDESGMPNNRFLAERTGGTYSTLKVQPAELEDSGVYFCASSRGGGQFFGPGTRLTVL.

The rearrangement joins TRBV12-3 or TRBV12-4 to TRBJ2-1; D might be TRBD1 (6 bases). The CDR3 runs 12 residues. V dropped 3 bases and J dropped 10 bases, with 10 bases sitting between them. CDR3 sequence (DNA): TGTGCCAGCAGTTTGCTGGGGGCCGAGCAGTTCTTC. Translating it yields CASSLLGAEQFF.

V and J are TRBV2 and TRBJ1-5; D uncertain. The V end lost 3 bases, the J end lost 4 bases, and 16 bases lay between the germline ends. CDR3 length: 16 residues. From germline, CDR1 is SNHLY and CDR2 FYNNEI. CDR3 DNA: TGTGCCAGCAGTGATCCGTTTAGAGGCAAAAATCAGCCCCAGCATTTT. Translation gives CASSDPFRGKNQPQHF.

The J gene is TRBJ2-2, the V gene TRBV9; weak D call: TRBD1 (5 bases). The CDR3 sequence is 13 residues long. The germline V gene has CDR1 SGDLS and CDR2 YYNGEE. Trimming removed 6 bases from V and 6 bases from J, with 12 bases in between. CDR3 sequence reads: CASTPGSAGELFF. The CDR3 DNA follows: TGTGCCAGCACCCCAGGGTCGGCCGGGGAGCTGTTTTTT.

V usage is TRBV9 and J usage is TRBJ2-1, with D uncertain. This CDR3 has 14 residues. Trimming left V 0 bases short and J 5 bases short, with 9 bases between. Germline lookup yields CDR1 SGDLS and CDR2 YYNGEE. The CDR3 region is CASSVVSDHNEQFF. The CDR3 nucleotides read TGTGCCAGCAGCGTAGTTTCAGATCACAATGAGCAGTTCTTC. Drawing the rest from reference TRBV9 and TRBJ2-1, the complete variable domain is DSGVTQTPKHLITATGQRVTLRCSPRSGDLSVYWYQQSLDQGLQFLIQYYNGEERAKGNILERFSAQQFPDLHSELNLSSLELGDSALYFCASSVVSDHNEQFFGPGTRLTVL.

The chain recombines TRBV3-1 (or the pseudogene TRBV3-2) with TRBJ2-5; 7 nucleotides agree with TRBD2. The length of the CDR3 is 17 residues. Germline V lookup: CDR1 LGHDT, CDR2 YNNKEL (reference sequence). With V trimmed by 0 bases and J by 5 bases, 12 bases remained unmatched. This chain's CDR3 is CASSQDLSVAGRETQYF. The CDR3 DNA follows: TGTGCCAGCAGCCAAGATCTATCGGTAGCGGGTAGGGAGACCCAGTACTTC.

The chain has TRBV15 and TRBJ1-3; D may be TRBD1 (5 bases). Germline CDR1 LNHNV, CDR2 YYDKDF (reference sequence). Trimming stripped 5 bases from V and 2 bases from J, with 16 bases between. The CDR3 length is 16 residues. The CDR3 DNA reads TGTGCCACCAGCGGATTTTTCCAGGGTACTGGAAACACCATATATTTT. Amino acid sequence: CATSGFFQGTGNTIYF.

This chain joins TRBV2 and TRBJ2-3; D gene ambiguous. Trimming shortened V by 3 bases and J by 8 bases, and 9 bases separated the two germline ends. The germline V gene encodes CDR1 SNHLY and CDR2 FYNNEI. This CDR3 comprises 12 residues. DNA of the CDR3: TGTGCCAGCAGTGACCGAGAGGCTACGCAGTATTTT. It translates to CASSDREATQYF.

The chain employs TRBV11-2 and TRBJ1-4, with TRBD1 matching 7 bases. The trim removed 5 bases at V and 10 bases at J, leaving 10 bases unmatched. The germline V gene has CDR1 SGHAT and CDR2 FQNNGV. This CDR3 comprises 14 residues. CDR3 protein: CASSPTGVEGKLFF. In nucleotides, the CDR3 is TGTGCCAGCAGCCCAACAGGGGTGGAGGGAAAACTGTTTTTT.

A word on this clone: Within the sample, other DNA sequences also encode this same CDR3. The chain joins TRBV7-9 to TRBJ1-6, with unresolved D. Germline CDR1 reads SEHNR; CDR2 reads FQNEAQ (reference sequence). With 0 bases removed from V and 7 bases from J, the gap between germline ends came to 7 bases. This CDR3 is built from 14 residues. DNA for the CDR3: TGTGCCAGCAGCTTAGCAGTCGGGAATTCACCCCTCCACTTT. Encoded protein: CASSLAVGNSPLHF.